This T cell receptor (beta chain) stems from a study of beta chain features in type 1 diabetes. Study summary: Patients looked much like healthy donors when it came to age, gender and cell yields. Sorted cells examined across all samples numbered 107,917,701. Points from the study as a whole: There was a moderate but significant shortening of TCRB CDR3s in all four CD4+ subsets of Type 1 diabetes patients. Since sequencing was performed on cDNA, cells with high TCR expression could be over-represented. Naive, central memory and regulatory TCRB repertoires appeared more similar among patients than healthy donors.

Germline CDR1 reads ENHRY; CDR2 reads SYGVKD. J was trimmed by 5 bases and V by 7 bases; bases with no gene match: 3. The CDR3 is 13 residues long. In the case of this clone: Its antigen remains unknown.

Investigators reverse transcribed all isolated RNA, so they sequenced expressed TCRB transcripts. Assay used: immunoSEQ multiplex PCR; TCRdb lists only in-frame clones, some missing. The sample contains approximately 17,000 clones, roughly 72% of which appear only once. The chain is built from TRBV10-3 and TRBJ2-1; 9 nucleotides agree with TRBD2. Material: stem cell memory CD4+ T cells from blood. The clonotype comes from a man younger than 45 with type 1 diabetes. The DNA of the CDR3 is TGTGCCATCATGGCGGGGGGGAACAATGAGCAGTTCTTC. Protein: CAIMAGGNNEQFF.